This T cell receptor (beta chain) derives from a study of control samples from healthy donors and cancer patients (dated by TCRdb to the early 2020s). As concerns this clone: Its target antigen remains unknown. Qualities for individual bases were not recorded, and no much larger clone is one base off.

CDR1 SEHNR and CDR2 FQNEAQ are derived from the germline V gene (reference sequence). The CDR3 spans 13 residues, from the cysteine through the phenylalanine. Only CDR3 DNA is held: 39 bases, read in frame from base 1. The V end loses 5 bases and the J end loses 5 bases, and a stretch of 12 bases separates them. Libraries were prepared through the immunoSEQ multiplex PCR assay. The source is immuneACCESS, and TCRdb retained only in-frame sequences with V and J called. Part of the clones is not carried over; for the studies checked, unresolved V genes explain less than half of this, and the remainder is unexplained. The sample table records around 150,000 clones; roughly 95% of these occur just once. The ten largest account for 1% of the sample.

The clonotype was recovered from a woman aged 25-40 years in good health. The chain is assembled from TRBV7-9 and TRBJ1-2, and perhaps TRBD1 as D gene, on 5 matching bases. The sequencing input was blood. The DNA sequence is TGTGCCAGCAGCCCTTCGGGGGGGTATGGCTACACCTTC. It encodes CASSPSGGYGYTF. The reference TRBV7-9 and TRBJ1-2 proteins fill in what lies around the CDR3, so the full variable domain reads DTGVSQNPRHKITKRGQNVTFRCDPISEHNRLYWYRQTLGQGPEFLTYFQNEAQLEKSRLLSDRFSAERPKGSFSTLEIQRTEQGDSAMYLCASSPSGGYGYTFGSGTRLTVV.